Listed below are T cell receptor beta chains from one sample, sequenced in a study of T-cell reconstitution after alpha-beta-depleted transplantation in children. TCRdb redid the calling of the PCR reads with MiXCR, one entry per CDR3 protein. Here the sample spans fewer than 700,000 distinct CDR3 sequences, about an eighth being singletons. The sequenced sample was PBMCs, mostly from graft donor cells, obtained 360 days after TCRalphabeta/CD19-depleted stem cell transplant. The origin of the receptors is a male patient under 18 who had a stem cell transplant for acute myeloid leukemia, so the T cells may come from the graft donor. Each CDR3 is given with its conserved first and last residue. The D gene is left open where the match is weak. Clone size is given for some rows only: seen once, a few or many times, or a class if the clone is expanded.

D	J	size	V	CDR3	DNA
TRBD1	TRBJ2-5	.	TRBV20-1	CSARGQGHGETQYF	TGCAGTGCTAGAGGACAGGGTCATGGAGAGACCCAGTACTTC
.	TRBJ2-1	many	TRBV14	CASSLRHNEQFF	TGTGCCAGCAGCCTTCGTCACAATGAGCAGTTCTTC
TRBD2	TRBJ2-1	.	TRBV7-8	CASSLELAGGLGFF	TGTGCCAGCAGCTTAGAACTAGCGGGAGGGCTGGGGTTCTTC
TRBD2	TRBJ2-3	many	TRBV29-1	CSVEGLREASTDTQYF	TGCAGCGTTGAAGGTTTGCGGGAGGCTAGCACAGATACGCAGTATTTT
.	TRBJ2-3	.	TRBV27	CASSSYLPDTQYF	TGTGCCAGCAGTTCTTACCTCCCAGATACGCAGTATTTT
.	TRBJ2-7	few	TRBV29-1	CSVGARAGYEQYF	TGCAGCGTTGGGGCCAGGGCGGGTTACGAGCAGTACTTC
TRBD2	TRBJ2-5	.	TRBV5-1	CASRHRSGRVQETQYF	TGCGCCAGCAGACACCGTAGCGGGAGGGTCCAAGAGACCCAGTACTTC
.	TRBJ2-3	few	TRBV29-1	CSVGPPGRIGTDTQYF	TGCAGCGTTGGACCCCCAGGGAGAATAGGCACAGATACGCAGTATTTT
TRBD2	TRBJ2-1	many	TRBV6-1	CASGAGDLYNEQFF	TGTGCCAGCGGGGCGGGAGACCTTTACAATGAGCAGTTCTTC
.	TRBJ2-7	.	TRBV23-1	CASSQSTGLIPYEQYF	TGCGCCAGCAGTCAATCGACAGGCCTTATCCCCTACGAGCAGTACTTC
TRBD2	TRBJ2-7	.	TRBV20-1	CSARGWTSGREHEQYF	TGCAGTGCTAGAGGATGGACTAGCGGGAGGGAACACGAGCAGTACTTC
.	TRBJ2-3	many	TRBV7-2	CASSPGTTDTQYF	TGTGCCAGCAGCCCGGGGACCACAGATACGCAGTATTTT
.	TRBJ2-7	few	TRBV20-1	CSAARGGAYEQYF	TGCAGTGCTGCAAGGGGGGGTGCCTACGAGCAGTACTTC
TRBD1	TRBJ1-5	.	TRBV14	CASSQGQGPNQPQHF	TGTGCCAGCAGCCAAGGACAGGGGCCCAATCAGCCCCAGCATTTT
.	TRBJ2-7	.	TRBV20-1	CSAVMGPYEQYF	TGCAGTGCCGTTATGGGCCCCTACGAGCAGTACTTC
TRBD1	TRBJ2-2	.	TRBV12-3/TRBV12-4	CASSPTGTGNTGELFF	TGTGCCAGCAGCCCAACCGGGACAGGGAACACCGGGGAGCTGTTTTTT
.	TRBJ2-5	.	TRBV5-1	CASSRNSRQEIQYF	TGCGCCAGCAGCCGTAATTCCCGACAAGAGATCCAGTACTTC
TRBD2	TRBJ2-5	few	TRBV12-3/TRBV12-4	CASSWRRGDDQYF	TGTGCCAGCAGTTGGAGACGGGGGGACGACCAGTACTTC
TRBD2	TRBJ2-7	.	TRBV29-1	CSVRTSVYEQYF	TGCAGCGTTAGGACTAGCGTCTACGAGCAGTACTTC
TRBD2	TRBJ2-4	.	TRBV29-1	CSVEVPGLAGDIQYF	TGCAGCGTTGAAGTTCCGGGACTAGCGGGCGACATTCAGTACTTC
.	TRBJ2-7	.	TRBV29-1	CSVEGWTDPGEQYF	TGCAGCGTTGAAGGCTGGACCGACCCGGGCGAGCAGTACTTC
.	TRBJ2-2	many	TRBV7-2	CASSRPGGELFF	TGTGCCAGCAGCCGCCCGGGCGGGGAGCTGTTTTTT
TRBD2	TRBJ2-1	many	TRBV11-3	CASSLGVSLRPSGAYNEQFF	TGTGCCAGCAGCTTAGGGGTTTCCCTTCGACCTAGCGGAGCCTACAATGAGCAGTTCTTC
TRBD2	TRBJ2-7	.	TRBV10-3	CAIGLRPENGLAGTYEQYF	TGTGCCATCGGGTTACGCCCGGAAAATGGACTAGCGGGGACCTACGAGCAGTACTTC
TRBD1	TRBJ2-2	.	TRBV18	CASSPWDRGDTGELFF	TGTGCCAGCTCACCCTGGGACAGGGGTGACACCGGGGAGCTGTTTTTT
.	TRBJ2-7	.	TRBV15	CATSRARGDYEQYF	TGTGCCACCAGCAGAGCCAGAGGGGACTACGAGCAGTACTTC
TRBD2	TRBJ2-2	.	TRBV7-9	CASSLIWTSGGELFF	TGTGCCAGCAGCCTAATCTGGACTAGCGGCGGGGAGCTGTTTTTT
TRBD2	TRBJ2-7	.	TRBV12-3/TRBV12-4	CASRPSGSTYEQYF	TGTGCCAGCAGGCCTAGCGGGAGTACCTACGAGCAGTACTTC
.	TRBJ2-1	many	TRBV7-9	CASRLPGSYNEQFF	TGTGCCAGCCGACTCCCGGGCAGCTACAATGAGCAGTTCTTC
.	TRBJ2-6	many	TRBV12-3/TRBV12-4	CASTPWGYGANVLTF	TGTGCCAGCACCCCATGGGGGTATGGGGCCAACGTCCTGACTTTC
.	TRBJ2-7	.	TRBV19	CASMRMGGYPGYEQYF	TGTGCCAGTATGAGGATGGGGGGCTACCCCGGCTACGAGCAGTACTTC
TRBD1	TRBJ2-3	.	TRBV5-1	CASSFDRGKQYF	TGCGCCAGCAGCTTTGACAGGGGGAAGCAGTATTTT
.	TRBJ2-3	.	TRBV4-3	CASSQGSSFGGRTDTQYF	TGCGCCAGCAGCCAAGGGAGCTCGTTTGGGGGACGCACAGATACGCAGTATTTT
TRBD1	TRBJ1-2	.	TRBV27	CASKPSGTANYGYTF	TGTGCCAGCAAACCAAGCGGGACAGCTAACTATGGCTACACCTTC
.	TRBJ2-3	many	TRBV24-1	CATSDRRVRDTQYF	TGTGCCACCAGTGATAGGAGGGTTCGTGATACGCAGTATTTT
.	TRBJ1-6	.	TRBV5-1	CASSPGFAPLHF	TGCGCCAGCAGCCCGGGTTTTGCACCCCTCCACTTT
TRBD2	TRBJ2-5	.	TRBV15	CATSRDTSGLADGETQYF	TGTGCCACCAGCAGAGATACCTCCGGACTAGCGGATGGGGAGACCCAGTACTTC
.	TRBJ2-5	many	TRBV20-1	CSARTYQETQYF	TGCAGTGCTCGGACGTACCAAGAGACCCAGTACTTC
TRBD1	TRBJ2-7	many	TRBV27	CASSRTGQHYEQYF	TGTGCCAGCAGTCGCACGGGACAGCACTACGAGCAGTACTTC
.	TRBJ2-5	.	TRBV24-1	CATSDLQGVGQETQYF	TGTGCCACCAGTGACCTTCAAGGGGTAGGCCAAGAGACCCAGTACTTC
.	TRBJ2-2	few	TRBV12-3/TRBV12-4	CASSFPRGEGDTGELFF	TGTGCCAGCAGTTTCCCTCGAGGTGAGGGAGACACCGGGGAGCTGTTTTTT
.	TRBJ1-2	few	TRBV12-3/TRBV12-4	CASSQPGRILHNYGYTF	TGTGCCAGCAGCCAACCCGGACGGATTCTCCATAACTATGGCTACACCTTC
.	TRBJ2-7	many	TRBV12-3/TRBV12-4	CASSFPSSYEQYF	TGTGCCAGCAGTTTTCCCAGCTCCTACGAGCAGTACTTC
.	TRBJ2-5	many	TRBV29-1	CSVEGGRWYQETQYF	TGCAGCGTTGAAGGGGGGAGATGGTACCAAGAGACCCAGTACTTC
.	TRBJ2-7	few	TRBV5-5	CASSSGPKYF	TGTGCCAGCAGCTCCGGGCCCAAGTACTTC
.	TRBJ2-1	.	TRBV10-3	CAIIECSVFEQFF	TGTGCCATCATCGAGTGTTCGGTATTTGAGCAGTTCTTC
.	TRBJ2-5	many	TRBV20-1	CSPRQGSGSETQYF	TGCAGCCCGAGGCAGGGGTCCGGGTCAGAGACCCAGTACTTC
TRBD1	TRBJ2-1	many	TRBV12-3/TRBV12-4	CASSPSWGQGISNEQFF	TGTGCCAGCAGTCCCTCGTGGGGACAGGGAATCAGTAATGAGCAGTTCTTC
TRBD1	TRBJ2-1	few	TRBV20-1	CSARSIGADRGQFF	TGCAGTGCTAGATCTATCGGGGCGGACAGGGGGCAGTTCTTC
.	TRBJ1-1	many	TRBV11-1	CASSQVRSSGPMNTEAFF	TGTGCCAGCAGCCAAGTTAGGTCATCTGGGCCGATGAACACTGAAGCTTTCTTT
.	TRBJ2-2	many	TRBV29-1	CSVGGQLNTGELFF	TGCAGCGTTGGCGGACAGCTGAACACCGGGGAGCTGTTTTTT
TRBD2	TRBJ2-1	.	TRBV7-3	CASSLKAGLAGNNEQFF	TGTGCCAGCAGCTTAAAGGCAGGACTAGCGGGAAACAATGAGCAGTTCTTC
.	TRBJ2-3	.	TRBV4-3	CASSQEFPQSTDTQYF	TGCGCCAGCAGCCAAGAATTTCCCCAAAGCACAGATACGCAGTATTTT
TRBD1	TRBJ2-7	.	TRBV4-3	CASSQDLDRGGTYEQYF	TGCGCCAGCAGCCAAGATCTAGACAGGGGGGGGACCTACGAGCAGTACTTC
TRBD2	TRBJ2-7	.	TRBV28	CASRPGLAERGFPYEQYF	TGTGCCAGCAGACCAGGACTAGCGGAGAGAGGTTTTCCCTACGAGCAGTACTTC